What follows are 16 T cell receptor beta chains derived from one specimen sequenced in a study of blood T cell repertoires in COVID-19. Clones were read by immunoSEQ multiplex PCR, and TCRdb kept only the in-frame ones, dropping some. This sample yields about 370,000 clones, of which 75% to 90% are seen a single time; around 1% belongs to the top ten. Specimen: PBMCs or T cells enriched from blood (not recorded which). These receptors all stem from a man younger than 35 who had recovered from COVID-19.

The chain links TRBV9 to TRBJ1-6, with 8 bases matching TRBD1. Trimming cost V 3 bases and J 8 bases; bases outside gene matches: 7. Germline lookup yields CDR1 SGDLS and CDR2 YYNGEE. This CDR3 has 15 residues. CDR3 region: CASSDRDRRDSPLHF. In DNA, the CDR3 is TGTGCCAGCAGCGACCGGGACAGGAGGGATTCACCCCTCCACTTT.

The V call is TRBV2, the J call TRBJ2-1; TRBD2 agrees at 7 bases. V shed 6 bases, J shed 3 bases, and the junction held 5 bases outside the gene matches. Germline V CDR1 and CDR2: SNHLY, FYNNEI. This CDR3 has 14 residues. The CDR3 region is CASRGGTIYNEQFF. The CDR3 nucleotides read TGTGCCAGCAGGGGTGGGACTATCTACAATGAGCAGTTCTTC.

In regard to this clone: One end of the junction varies from germline; a read error may be responsible. This rearrangement joins TRBV15 to TRBJ2-7, with D perhaps matching TRBD1 (7 bases). CDR3 length: 15 residues. Germline lookup yields CDR1 LNHNV and CDR2 YYDKDF (reference sequence). CDR3 coding DNA: TGTGCCACCAGTAGAGAGACAGGGACTGGCTACGAGCAGTACTTC. It translates to CATSRETGTGYEQYF.

The rearrangement joins TRBV28 to TRBJ2-7; D gene unclear. V was clipped by 5 bases and J by 3 bases, with 14 bases between them. Looked up from germline, CDR1 is MDHEN and CDR2 is SYDVKM. The CDR3 runs to 14 residues. The CDR3 reads CASSPRIFSYEQYF. The CDR3 coding sequence is TGTGCCAGCAGTCCTAGAATATTTAGCTACGAGCAGTACTTC. Full variable domain (remainder filled in from reference TRBV28 and TRBJ2-7): DVKVTQSSRYLVKRTGEKVFLECVQDMDHENMFWYRQDPGLGLRLIYFSYDVKMKEKGDIPEGYSVSREKKERFSLILESASTNQTSMYLCASSPRIFSYEQYFGPGTRLTVT.

The chain has TRBV6-2 or TRBV6-3 and TRBJ2-7, with 11 bases lining up with TRBD2. After removal of 0 bases from V and 5 bases from J, the junction contained 6 bases not matched to a gene. Germline assignment: CDR1 MNHEY and CDR2 SVGEGT. The CDR3 spans 16 residues. CDR3 sequence reads: CASSYSRLLAGDEQYF. As DNA, the CDR3 is TGTGCCAGCAGTTACTCGAGGTTACTAGCGGGAGACGAGCAGTACTTC.

This chain links TRBV2 with TRBJ2-1; TRBD2 matches at 9 bases. V lost 5 bases, J lost 8 bases, and 10 bases stayed unmatched. CDR1 is SNHLY and CDR2 is FYNNEI in the germline V gene. The CDR3 consists of 15 residues. The CDR3 coding sequence is TGTGCCAGCAGTTTAGCGGGAGCGGGGTCGGATGAGCAGTTCTTC. Protein sequence: CASSLAGAGSDEQFF.

The chain employs TRBV11-2 and TRBJ1-1; D remains ambiguous. Germline loops: CDR1 SGHAT, CDR2 FQNNGV. Trimming stripped 5 bases from V and 0 bases from J, with 16 bases between. The CDR3 loop spans 16 amino acids. The CDR3 protein is CASSPRRLGMNTEAFF. As DNA, the CDR3 is TGTGCCAGCAGCCCGAGGAGGCTAGGCATGAACACTGAAGCTTTCTTT.

The gene calls are TRBV14 and TRBJ2-7, with a tentative D call TRBD2 (6 bases). Germline V CDR1 and CDR2: SGHDN, FVKESK. This CDR3 is 15 amino acids long. V gave up 5 bases and J gave up 4 bases, with 18 bases separating them. The CDR3 DNA reads as TGTGCCAGCAGCGCCCGGGGGTTCGTAGGTTACGAGCAGTACTTC. This gives the protein CASSARGFVGYEQYF.

The CDR3 bases are TGTGCCAGCAGTGAATGGAGGGGCGGGTACCAAGAGACCCAGTACTTC. Translated: CASSEWRGGYQETQYF. This chain joins TRBV6-1 and TRBJ2-5; tentative D call: TRBD2 (6 bases). V lost 2 bases and J lost 0, with 13 bases in between. The length of the CDR3 is 16 residues. The germline V gene has CDR1 MNHNS and CDR2 SASEGT.

V is TRBV6-5 and J is TRBJ2-7; D ambiguous. CDR3 length equals 15 residues. Germline V gene sequence: CDR1 MNHEY, CDR2 SVGAGI. V shed 0 bases and J shed 0 bases, with 9 bases lying between them. The CDR3 is CASSYSGSSSYEQYF. Written as DNA, the CDR3 is TGTGCCAGCAGTTACTCCGGGTCAAGCTCCTACGAGCAGTACTTC.

The gene calls are TRBV6-5 and TRBJ1-2; 8 nucleotides line up with TRBD1. Germline V lookup: CDR1 MNHEY, CDR2 SVGAGI. After removal of 8 bases from V and 8 bases from J, the junction contained 7 bases not matched to a gene. The CDR3 has 12 residues. CDR3 sequence (DNA): TGTGCCAGCGGGGGGGGGACAGGAGGCTACACCTTC. Amino acid sequence: CASGGGTGGYTF.

V is TRBV18 and J is TRBJ1-3; 10 positions match TRBD1. This CDR3 has 15 amino acids. Germline trimming cut 4 bases from V and 1 base from J; bases unmatched to any gene: 1. Germline values: CDR1 KGHSH, CDR2 LQKENI. Here the CDR3 reads CASSQDRGSGNTIYF. As DNA, the CDR3 is TGTGCCAGCTCACAGGACAGGGGGTCTGGAAACACCATATATTTT.

V gene TRBV11-2 combines with J gene TRBJ2-1, with D possibly matching TRBD2 (5 bases). Germline V CDR1 and CDR2: SGHAT, FQNNGV. The CDR3 consists of 14 residues. V was clipped by 5 bases and J by 9 bases, with 17 bases between them. CDR3 region: CASSPQLGRAEQFF. The CDR3 region has the DNA TGTGCCAGCAGCCCCCAACTAGGTAGGGCTGAGCAGTTCTTC.

This rearrangement joins TRBV5-1 to TRBJ2-2, with D possibly matching TRBD1 (5 bases). Per germline, CDR1 SGHRS and CDR2 YFSETQ. The CDR3 extends over 17 amino acids. Trimming shortened V by 1 base and J by 0 bases, and 13 bases separated the two germline ends. CDR3 sequence (DNA): TGCGCCAGCAGCTTGCATCCTGGACAAGCGAACACCGGGGAGCTGTTTTTT. Protein product: CASSLHPGQANTGELFF.

This rearrangement joins TRBV18 to TRBJ1-6; D may be TRBD1 (5 bases). V lost 0 bases and J lost 7, with 7 bases in between. This CDR3 comprises 14 residues. Per germline, CDR1 KGHSH and CDR2 LQKENI. In DNA form, the CDR3 reads TGTGCCAGCTCACCACCGAACAGGAATTCACCCCTCCACTTT. Translating gives CASSPPNRNSPLHF.

The rearrangement links TRBV19 to TRBJ1-4; D perhaps matches TRBD1 (5 bases). This CDR3 has 18 residues. Germline V CDR1 and CDR2: LNHDA, SQIVND (reference sequence). Trimming pared 8 bases from V and 5 bases from J, leaving 27 bases between. This chain's CDR3 is CASQPYFLGPRGNEKLFF. The CDR3 nucleotides are TGTGCCAGTCAACCATATTTCCTCGGGCCTCGGGGGAATGAAAAACTGTTTTTT.